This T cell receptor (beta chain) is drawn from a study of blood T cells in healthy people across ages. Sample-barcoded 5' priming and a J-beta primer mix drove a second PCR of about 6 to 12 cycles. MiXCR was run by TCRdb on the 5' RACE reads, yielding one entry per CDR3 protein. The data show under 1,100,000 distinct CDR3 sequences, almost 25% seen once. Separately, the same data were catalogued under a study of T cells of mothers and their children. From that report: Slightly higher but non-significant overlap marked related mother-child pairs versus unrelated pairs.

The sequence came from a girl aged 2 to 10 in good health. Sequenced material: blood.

CDR3 sequence reads: CASSQGKGARVSPLHF. The CDR3, as DNA: TGCGCCAGCAGCCAAGGGAAGGGGGCGCGGGTTTCACCCCTCCACTTT. The chain links TRBV4-1 to TRBJ1-6; 7 bases line up with TRBD1. Germline CDR1 is MGHRA and CDR2 is YSYEKL. The CDR3 length is 16 residues. Losses at the gene ends were 1 base for V and 9 bases for J; bases not matched to a gene: 9.